This entry lists 30 T cell receptor beta chains sequenced from one sample in a study of T cell responses to AZD1222 COVID-19 vaccine. The repertoire was sequenced with immunoSEQ multiplex PCR; TCRdb's copy has only in-frame clones and lacks some. There are about 160,000 clones in the sample; 75% to 90% occur only once, and 6.9% lies in the top ten. Sequenced here: peripheral blood, sampled on day 0 of AZD1222 vaccination. These receptors all stem from an adult in good health.

The V gene is TRBV2, the J gene TRBJ2-1, with 12 nucleotides matching TRBD2. CDR3 length: 15 residues. Germline V CDR1 and CDR2: SNHLY, FYNNEI. Unmatched junction bases numbered 3, after V lost 5 bases and J lost 4 bases. CDR3 bases: TGTGCCAGCAGTCCTAGCGGGGGGGTGTACAATGAGCAGTTCTTC. Translated: CASSPSGGVYNEQFF.

This chain joins TRBV28 and TRBJ2-3, with a possible D match to TRBD1 (5 bases). The CDR3 loop spans 15 amino acids. With 2 bases removed from V and 2 bases from J, the gap between germline ends came to 11 bases. Germline-derived CDR1 and CDR2 are MDHEN and SYDVKM. In nucleotides, the CDR3 is TGTGCCAGCAGTTTAGAAAGGACAAACACAGATACGCAGTATTTT. Protein product: CASSLERTNTDTQYF. The entire variable domain, with the rest obtained from reference TRBV28 and TRBJ2-3, is as follows: DVKVTQSSRYLVKRTGEKVFLECVQDMDHENMFWYRQDPGLGLRLIYFSYDVKMKEKGDIPEGYSVSREKKERFSLILESASTNQTSMYLCASSLERTNTDTQYFGPGTRLTVL.

This clone has a single count. The CDR3 protein is CASSQGQVNSPLHF. The CDR3 DNA sequence: TGTGCCAGCAGCCAAGGACAGGTTAATTCACCCCTCCACTTT. The chain carries TRBV3-1 (or the pseudogene TRBV3-2) and TRBJ1-6; possible D gene TRBD1, 6 bases. V was shortened by 1 base and J by 6 bases, with 7 bases between the two germline ends. Germline-derived CDR1 and CDR2 are LGHDT and YNNKEL (reference sequence). The CDR3 loop spans 14 amino acids.

The CDR3, as DNA: TGTGCCAGCAGCGCCTACACTGAAGCTTTCTTT. Residues: CASSAYTEAFF. This chain uses TRBV25-1 with TRBJ1-1, with unresolved D. The CDR3 loop spans 11 amino acids. Trimming took 6 bases from V and 3 from J, leaving 5 bases between them. Germline V gives CDR1 MGHDK, CDR2 SYGVNS.

The gene calls are TRBV18 and TRBJ2-1, with TRBD2 matching 8 bases. CDR1 is KGHSH, CDR2 LQKENI, per germline. V lost 2 bases, J lost 4 bases, and 4 bases stayed unmatched. The CDR3 has 15 residues. CDR3 protein: CASSPGVAGYNEQFF. The CDR3 region has the DNA TGTGCCAGCTCACCAGGGGTAGCGGGGTACAATGAGCAGTTCTTC.

J is TRBJ1-4 and V is TRBV18; D ambiguous. Germline assignment: CDR1 KGHSH and CDR2 LQKENI. The CDR3 consists of 16 residues. V was clipped by 2 bases and J by 0 bases, with 10 bases between them. The CDR3 DNA sequence: TGTGCCAGCTCACCATTTACCACAGCAACTAATGAAAAACTGTTTTTT. It specifies CASSPFTTATNEKLFF.

V and J are TRBV19 and TRBJ2-1; D call uncertain. Germline CDR1 and CDR2: LNHDA and SQIVND (reference sequence). The length of the CDR3 is 11 residues. Trimming took off 6 bases at V and 8 bases at J, with 8 bases between the two ends. In DNA form, the CDR3 reads TGTGCCAGTAGCGATCTCTATGAGCAGTTCTTC. Its translation: CASSDLYEQFF.

V usage is TRBV21-1 and J usage is TRBJ2-2; the table names TRBD1, a call not compared with the DNA. TRBV21-1 is termed a pseudogene. The CDR3 is made up of 14 amino acids. CDR3 DNA sequence: TGTGCCAGCAGCAAAGGGACACACTACCGGGAGCTGTTTTTT. This translates into CASSKGTHYRELFF.

This chain links TRBV5-8 with TRBJ2-7; D may correspond to TRBD1 or TRBD2 (5 bases each). Trimming stripped 3 bases from V and 2 bases from J, with 12 bases between. Germline assignment: CDR1 SGHTS and CDR2 YDEGEE. This CDR3 has 14 residues. In DNA form, the CDR3 reads TGTGCCAGCAGCTCCGGGACGTGGACCTACGAGCAGTACTTC. Protein: CASSSGTWTYEQYF.

The CDR3 loop is CAWKTGTNTGELFF. As DNA, the CDR3 is TGTGCCTGGAAGACAGGGACGAACACCGGGGAGCTGTTTTTT. J is TRBJ2-2 and V is TRBV30; the match to TRBD1 covers 7 bases. The V gene's germline CDR1 is GTSNPN and CDR2 SVGIG (reference sequence). The CDR3 consists of 14 residues. J was trimmed by 0 bases and V by 4 bases; bases with no gene match: 2.

The J gene is TRBJ2-7, the V gene TRBV30; unclear D gene. Trimming pared 4 bases from V and 0 bases from J, leaving 13 bases between. The germline CDR1 and CDR2 sequences are GTSNPN and SVGIG (reference sequence). CDR3 length: 14 residues. The CDR3 loop reads CAWNIRIGSYEQYF. CDR3 in DNA: TGTGCCTGGAACATCAGGATTGGCTCCTACGAGCAGTACTTC.

The chain has TRBV7-8 and TRBJ2-7, with TRBD2 identical over 7 bases. Germline CDR1 is SGHVS and CDR2 is FQNEAQ. The CDR3 runs 17 residues. The junction had 14 bases not matched to a gene; V was cut back by 5 bases and J by 1 base. CDR3 sequence: CASSPLWAGEESYEQYF. The CDR3 nucleotides are TGTGCCAGCAGCCCACTATGGGCGGGGGAAGAGTCCTACGAGCAGTACTTC.

To note about this clone: The identical CDR3 is also encoded by other nucleotide sequences in the sample. This rearrangement joins TRBV9 to TRBJ1-1, with D perhaps TRBD1 (5 bases). Germline lookup yields CDR1 SGDLS and CDR2 YYNGEE. V was trimmed by 7 bases and J by 2 bases, leaving 12 bases between them. This CDR3 is built from 13 residues. The CDR3 loop is CASSATGNTEAFF. The CDR3 DNA is TGTGCCAGCTCAGCTACAGGCAACACTGAAGCTTTCTTT.

The chain recombines TRBV5-6 with TRBJ1-4; weak D call: TRBD1 (5 bases). Trimming pared 5 bases from V and 8 bases from J, leaving 16 bases between. The CDR3 has 14 residues. CDR1 SGHDT and CDR2 YYEEEE come from the germline V gene. DNA of the CDR3: TGTGCCAGCAGTTCCGGCTGGGGACTCGAAAAACTGTTTTTT. Translated: CASSSGWGLEKLFF.

For the CDR3, the DNA is TGTGCCAGCAGAGAGGCCGCTAACTATGGCTACACCTTC. It encodes CASREAANYGYTF. This rearrangement joins TRBV6-5 to TRBJ1-2; D is ambiguous. The length of the CDR3 is 13 residues. The V gene lost 6 bases and the J gene lost 0 bases, with 8 bases spanning the gap. The V gene's germline CDR1 is MNHEY and CDR2 SVGAGI.

The genes are TRBV2 and TRBJ2-6; D is undetermined. The ends were cut back, 2 bases at V and 3 bases at J, with 14 bases in the middle. CDR1 SNHLY and CDR2 FYNNEI come from the germline V gene. The CDR3 length is 17 residues. The CDR3 here is CASSEPWKGHGANVLTF. The CDR3 nucleotides read TGTGCCAGCAGTGAACCATGGAAAGGTCATGGGGCCAACGTCCTGACTTTC.

The chain recombines TRBV19 with TRBJ2-2; D ambiguous. Germline V gene sequence: CDR1 LNHDA, CDR2 SQIVND (reference sequence). V lost 6 bases and J lost 2, with 13 bases in between. The CDR3 contains 15 residues. The DNA for the CDR3 is TGTGCCAGTAGCCGGACGTGGGTCAACACCGGGGAGCTGTTTTTT. Its protein is CASSRTWVNTGELFF.

CDR3: CASSVGQGPTEQFF. The CDR3 DNA reads as TGTGCCAGCAGCGTAGGGCAGGGGCCTACGGAGCAGTTCTTC. The rearrangement uses TRBV9 and TRBJ2-1; perhaps TRBD1 as D (6 bases). The V and J ends lost 0 bases and 10 bases respectively, with 14 bases between them. The CDR3 is made up of 14 amino acids. Germline CDR1 and CDR2: SGDLS and YYNGEE.

This clone was seen more than once but under ten times. The V call is TRBV12-2, the J call TRBJ1-2; the D call of TRBD1 is as the table states it, not checked on the DNA. TRBV12-2 is a pseudogene locus. This CDR3 region has 12 residues. CDR3 sequence: CASRSRTYGYTF. In DNA form, the CDR3 reads TGTGCAAGTCGCTCCAGAACATATGGCTACACCTTC.

This clone was recorded a few times. The genes are TRBV10-3 and TRBJ1-5; 7 bases match TRBD1. V lost 4 bases to trimming and J lost 4 bases; unmatched junction nucleotides: 4. The CDR3 covers 14 residues. Germline CDR1 is ENHRY and CDR2 is SYGVKD. The CDR3 DNA follows: TGTGCCATCAGTGCGGCAGGGGGGAATCAGCCCCAGCATTTT. It translates to CAISAAGGNQPQHF.

The table lists this clone with a count of one. The V call is TRBV5-4, the J call TRBJ2-4; 7 nucleotides line up with TRBD1. CDR3 length: 14 amino acids. Germline CDR1 is SGHNT and CDR2 is YYREEE (reference sequence). The junction had 4 bases not matched to a gene; V was cut back by 4 bases and J by 3 bases. This chain's CDR3 is CASSHTGDKNIQYF. The CDR3, as DNA: TGTGCCAGCAGCCATACAGGGGACAAAAACATTCAGTACTTC.

This chain connects TRBV19 to TRBJ2-7, with D maybe TRBD1 (6 bases). This CDR3 has 13 residues. V was cut by 5 bases and J by 3 bases, with 11 bases left in between. Per germline, CDR1 LNHDA and CDR2 SQIVND (reference sequence). CDR3 residues: CASSVTGLYEQYF. The CDR3 nucleotides are TGTGCCAGTAGTGTGACAGGCCTCTACGAGCAGTACTTC.

The chain has TRBV18 and TRBJ1-2; 7 bases fit TRBD1. The V and J ends lost 4 bases and 8 bases, in that order; junction bases with no gene match: 13. Looked up from germline, CDR1 is KGHSH and CDR2 is LQKENI. The CDR3 spans 15 residues. The CDR3 region has the DNA TGTGCCAGCTCACAGACAGGGCCCACCCGGGAGGGCTACACCTTC. It is translated as CASSQTGPTREGYTF.

The V and J genes are TRBV9 and TRBJ2-3; D could derive from TRBD1 or TRBD2 (7 bases each). Germline assignment: CDR1 SGDLS and CDR2 YYNGEE. V was clipped by 0 bases and J by 6 bases, with 20 bases between them. The CDR3 loop spans 17 amino acids. The CDR3: CASSVAREGAIWDTQYF. CDR3 DNA sequence: TGTGCCAGCAGCGTAGCCAGGGAGGGGGCCATTTGGGATACGCAGTATTTT.

This rearrangement joins TRBV9 to TRBJ1-3; 9 nucleotides match TRBD1. Trimming took 4 bases from V and 0 from J; bases not matched to a gene: 5. CDR1 and CDR2 (germline): SGDLS, YYNGEE. This CDR3 has 16 amino acids. CDR3 residues: CASSYGQGSSGNTIYF. Written as DNA, the CDR3 is TGTGCCAGCAGCTATGGACAGGGGAGCTCTGGAAACACCATATATTTT.

The sample holds a few counts of this clone. The chain couples TRBV14 to TRBJ2-7; maybe TRBD1 (6 bases). The V end was cut by 5 bases, the J end by 0 bases, with 11 bases between. The CDR3 spans 14 residues. In germline, CDR1 is SGHDN, CDR2 FVKESK. The CDR3 region has the DNA TGTGCCAGCAGCATAACAGGGATCTCCTACGAGCAGTACTTC. As protein: CASSITGISYEQYF.

The chain has TRBV4-3 and TRBJ2-6; D is unclear. Germline CDR1 and CDR2: LGHNA and YSLEER. Trimming shortened V by 1 base and J by 0 bases, and 7 bases separated the two germline ends. CDR3 length equals 16 residues. The CDR3 nucleotides read TGCGCCAGCAGCCAAGGGGTCGGCTCTGGGGCCAACGTCCTGACTTTC. Translation gives CASSQGVGSGANVLTF.

The chain links TRBV15 to TRBJ2-5; 7 positions agree with TRBD2. The CDR3 consists of 14 residues. J lost 5 bases, V lost 5 bases, and 8 bases had no gene match. Per the germline V gene, CDR1 is LNHNV and CDR2 is YYDKDF (reference sequence). This chain's CDR3 is CATSPRTRSETQYF. In DNA, the CDR3 is TGTGCCACCAGCCCGAGGACTAGATCTGAGACCCAGTACTTC.

The chain uses TRBV7-9 and TRBJ1-2, with 7 bases that match TRBD1. This CDR3 is built from 13 residues. V lost 5 bases and J lost 6; bases outside the gene matches: 6. Germline V gene lookup returns CDR1 SEHNR and CDR2 FQNEAQ (reference sequence). The CDR3 sequence is CASSPKQGNGYTF. The CDR3 DNA follows: TGTGCCAGCAGCCCCAAACAGGGGAATGGCTACACCTTC.

The CDR3 nucleotides read TGTGCCAGCAGCTTATTTGTTGGGGATACGCAGTATTTT. This sequence encodes CASSLFVGDTQYF. The chain has TRBV7-3 and TRBJ2-3, with D hard to call. Germline CDR1 and CDR2: SGHTA and FQGTGA. CDR3 length: 13 residues. The V gene lost 2 bases and the J gene lost 6 bases, with 9 bases spanning the gap.